The source of this T cell receptor (beta chain) is a study of shared clonotypes between healthy human individuals. About the research overall: The cohort had two women and a few men, ages 18 to 49. The study's findings and limits: Estimated clonotype richness was generally higher in naive than memory subsets. It was expected that sequencing depth would affect clonotype sharing among donors.

About this clone itself: Its antigen is unknown.

The data were produced by immunoSEQ multiplex PCR, yet TCRdb's version contains in-frame clones alone and is incomplete. The sample lists 2,500,000 or so clones, roughly 93% occurring once. V was clipped by 7 bases and J by 8 bases, with 14 bases between them. This CDR3 region has 12 residues. Germline-derived CDR1 and CDR2 are MDHEN and SYDVKM. The sequenced sample consisted of naive CD4+ T cells from PBMCs. The subset: CD45RA+ positively selected. This clonotype was sampled from a young man in good health. Some clones in this sample may be carry-over from other donors' samples. The chain uses TRBV28 and TRBJ1-2; D unclear. Written as DNA, the CDR3 is TGTGCCAGCATAGGTTCCGGGAGGGGCTACACCTTC. Its translation is CASIGSGRGYTF.